This passage covers 31 T cell receptor beta chains from one sample sequenced in a study of OX40 agonist ivuxolimab in advanced cancers. This table comes from immunoSEQ multiplex PCR, and its TCRdb copy is limited to in-frame clones, with some not included. The sample has about 100,000 clones, about nine tenths seen once; the top ten hold approximately 0.15%. The material was CD4+ or CD8+ T cells sorted from blood, obtained in a trial of the OX40 agonist ivuxolimab. Every receptor here comes from an adult with an advanced solid tumor such as melanoma, head and neck, liver or kidney cancer.

The rearrangement uses TRBV11-2 and TRBJ2-7, with a possible D match to TRBD1 (6 bases). CDR1 is SGHAT and CDR2 is FQNNGV in the germline V gene. Trimming removed 5 bases from V and 2 bases from J, with 16 bases in between. There are 15 residues in the CDR3. The chain's CDR3 is CASSPTGYSTYEQYF. The CDR3 DNA follows: TGTGCCAGCAGCCCAACAGGGTACAGCACCTACGAGCAGTACTTC.

The chain couples TRBV9 to TRBJ1-1; the D gene is possibly TRBD1 (6 bases). The V gene's germline CDR1 is SGDLS and CDR2 YYNGEE. The CDR3 has 17 amino acids. V lost 4 bases and J 3 bases, leaving 22 bases between the germline ends. For the CDR3, the DNA is TGTGCCAGCAGCCAAAAAAACAGGGTTATGGGGTACACTGAAGCTTTCTTT. It specifies CASSQKNRVMGYTEAFF. The full variable domain, completed using reference TRBV9 and TRBJ1-1, is DSGVTQTPKHLITATGQRVTLRCSPRSGDLSVYWYQQSLDQGLQFLIQYYNGEERAKGNILERFSAQQFPDLHSELNLSSLELGDSALYFCASSQKNRVMGYTEAFFGQGTRLTVV.

There are a few counts of this clone. The CDR3 nucleotides read TGTGCCAGCGTCACCGGGCCCAGGGATGGCTACACCTTC. Translation: CASVTGPRDGYTF. V usage is TRBV28 and J usage is TRBJ1-2, with a tentative D call TRBD1 (5 bases). The CDR3 consists of 13 residues. Between the trimmed V and J ends, which lost 8 bases and 6 bases, there was a span of 16 bases. Germline assignment: CDR1 MDHEN and CDR2 SYDVKM.

This clone has a handful of counts. The rearrangement uses TRBV10-1 and TRBJ2-5, with no clear D. Trimming cost V 2 bases and J 0 bases, with 7 bases left between them. The CDR3 contains 14 residues. Per the germline V gene, CDR1 is WNHNN and CDR2 is SYGVQD (reference sequence). Here the CDR3 DNA reads TGCGCCAGCAGTGAGAGACGGAACCAAGAGACCCAGTACTTC. Its protein is CASSERRNQETQYF.

The genes are TRBV4-1 and TRBJ1-2; no clear D. Trimming took 4 bases from V and 3 from J, leaving 15 bases between them. Germline loops: CDR1 MGHRA, CDR2 YSYEKL. CDR3 length equals 15 residues. CDR3 in amino acids: CASSLPVRTYYGYTF. CDR3 sequence (DNA): TGCGCCAGCAGCCTCCCGGTCAGGACGTACTATGGCTACACCTTC.

This chain links TRBV6-1 with TRBJ1-3; 7 nucleotides match TRBD1. The V gene end was trimmed by 5 bases and the J gene end by 2 bases; junction bases not matched to a gene: 3. The CDR3 loop spans 14 amino acids. Per germline, CDR1 MNHNS and CDR2 SASEGT. The CDR3 sequence is CASSQRGPGNTIYF. The CDR3 DNA reads as TGTGCCAGCAGTCAAAGGGGGCCTGGAAACACCATATATTTT.

The genes are TRBV7-9 and TRBJ1-4; TRBD1 is a possible D gene (5 bases). Germline assignment: CDR1 SEHNR and CDR2 FQNEAQ (reference sequence). V was trimmed by 6 bases and J by 10 bases, leaving 15 bases between them. The CDR3 length is 13 residues. The CDR3 DNA sequence: TGTGCCAGCAGGACCGGGGCAGATGGAAAACTGTTTTTT. Translated, it gives CASRTGADGKLFF.

The chain employs TRBV9 and TRBJ2-3; maybe TRBD1 (6 bases). The CDR3 sequence is 15 residues long. Trimming took off 3 bases at V and 6 bases at J, with 17 bases between the two ends. Germline CDR1 reads SGDLS; CDR2 reads YYNGEE. CDR3 sequence: CASSADDRRRDTQYF. The CDR3 nucleotides are TGTGCCAGCAGCGCAGATGACAGGAGACGCGATACGCAGTATTTT.

This chain links TRBV28 with TRBJ1-2, with D unclear. The germline V gene has CDR1 MDHEN and CDR2 SYDVKM. The CDR3 has 14 amino acids. Trimming shortened V by 3 bases and J by 2 bases, and 10 bases separated the two germline ends. DNA for the CDR3: TGTGCCAGCAGTTTTGACCCCCTGAACTATGGCTACACCTTC. As protein: CASSFDPLNYGYTF.

As for this clone: The sample carries other DNA sequences with the same CDR3. CDR3 in DNA: TGTGCCAGCAGTGAAGCTGGACTAGGGACAGATACGCAGTATTTT. Its protein product is CASSEAGLGTDTQYF. V gene TRBV2 combines with J gene TRBJ2-3; TRBD2 matches at 7 bases. V lost 0 bases, J lost 3 bases, and 3 bases stayed unmatched. This CDR3 is built from 15 residues. Germline V lookup: CDR1 SNHLY, CDR2 FYNNEI.

This chain uses TRBV5-1 with TRBJ2-7; D gene ambiguous. In germline, CDR1 is SGHRS, CDR2 YFSETQ. The CDR3 is 14 amino acids. The V end was cut by 1 base, the J end by 1 base, with 9 bases between. CDR3 coding DNA: TGCGCCAGCAGCTTGACGGTTCTATCCTACGAGCAGTACTTC. Translating it yields CASSLTVLSYEQYF.

The chain links TRBV5-4 to TRBJ2-5; TRBD2 aligns across 10 bases. This CDR3 has 14 amino acids. Germline CDR1 reads SGHNT; CDR2 reads YYREEE (reference sequence). J was trimmed by 4 bases and V by 5 bases; bases with no gene match: 5. The chain's CDR3 is CASSPRLAGETQYF. The DNA for the CDR3 is TGTGCCAGCAGTCCCCGACTAGCGGGAGAGACCCAGTACTTC.

J is TRBJ2-1 and V is TRBV9; 10 bases match TRBD2. Germline CDR1 reads SGDLS; CDR2 reads YYNGEE. Trimming took 0 bases from V and 3 from J; bases not matched to a gene: 6. This CDR3 has 17 amino acids. The CDR3 bases are TGTGCCAGCAGCGTAGATCCAGCGGGGGGGTTCTACAATGAGCAGTTCTTC. The encoded protein is CASSVDPAGGFYNEQFF.

This chain uses TRBV19 with TRBJ2-7; TRBD2 matches at 8 bases. With 10 bases clipped from V and 2 bases from J, the junction kept 22 bases outside the gene matches. The length of the CDR3 is 18 residues. Germline V gene lookup returns CDR1 LNHDA and CDR2 SQIVND (reference sequence). CDR3 region: CATRPSWGAGGKAYEQYF. CDR3 sequence (DNA): TGTGCCACCCGACCCTCCTGGGGGGCGGGAGGCAAGGCCTACGAGCAGTACTTC.

The chain couples TRBV29-1 to TRBJ2-5; 9 positions match TRBD1. The V gene's germline CDR1 is SQVTM and CDR2 ANQGSEA. The CDR3 is 14 amino acids. V dropped 3 bases and J dropped 5; count of bases not matched to a gene: 7. DNA for the CDR3: TGCAGCGTTGAGCACAGGGGGCCGGGGGAGACCCAGTACTTC. This sequence encodes CSVEHRGPGETQYF. Supplemented by reference TRBV29-1 and TRBJ2-5, the full variable domain reads SAVISQKPSRDICQRGTSLTIQCQVDSQVTMMFWYRQQPGQSLTLIATANQGSEATYESGFVIDKFPISRPNLTFSTLTVSNMSPEDSSIYLCSVEHRGPGETQYFGPGTRLLVL.

Comment on this clone: Additional DNA sequences in this sample encode the identical CDR3. J is TRBJ1-2 and V is TRBV7-9; no clear D gene. The CDR3 sequence is 14 residues long. In germline, CDR1 is SEHNR, CDR2 FQNEAQ (reference sequence). Deletions cut 1 base from V and 0 bases from J, with 6 bases between. The CDR3 region is CASSLVGANYGYTF. The CDR3, as DNA: TGTGCCAGCAGCTTAGTGGGTGCTAACTATGGCTACACCTTC. The complete variable domain, with remaining parts taken from reference TRBV7-9 and TRBJ1-2, reads DTGVSQNPRHKITKRGQNVTFRCDPISEHNRLYWYRQTLGQGPEFLTYFQNEAQLEKSRLLSDRFSAERPKGSFSTLEIQRTEQGDSAMYLCASSLVGANYGYTFGSGTRLTVV.

This clone was recorded once. This chain links TRBV7-8 with TRBJ1-6; tentative D call: TRBD1 (5 bases). The CDR3 consists of 14 residues. Trimming left V 5 bases short and J 12 bases short, with 17 bases between. Germline V gene sequence: CDR1 SGHVS, CDR2 FQNEAQ. In DNA form, the CDR3 reads TGTGCCAGCAGCCCATGGGACTCGACTTTACCCCTCCACTTT. Translated, it gives CASSPWDSTLPLHF.

J is TRBJ2-7 and V is TRBV19; TRBD1 matches 9 bases. The junction had 9 bases not matched to a gene; V was cut back by 5 bases and J by 4 bases. The CDR3 has 15 amino acids. Germline V lookup: CDR1 LNHDA, CDR2 SQIVND (reference sequence). The CDR3 region has the DNA TGTGCCAGTAGTTCCCCGGGACAGGGAGTTTACGAGCAGTACTTC. It encodes CASSSPGQGVYEQYF.

The gene calls are TRBV7-9 and TRBJ1-6, with 7 bases that match TRBD1. V shed 5 bases and J 0 bases; nucleotides not matched to a gene: 7. The germline V gene has CDR1 SEHNR and CDR2 FQNEAQ (reference sequence). The CDR3 extends over 17 amino acids. In nucleotides, the CDR3 is TGTGCCAGCAGCCAAAAGACAGGGAGCTCCTATAATTCACCCCTCCACTTT. This codes for CASSQKTGSSYNSPLHF.

V usage is TRBV30 and J usage is TRBJ1-2; a weak D match, TRBD1 (6 bases). From germline, CDR1 is GTSNPN and CDR2 SVGIG (reference sequence). V was trimmed by 1 base and J by 4 bases, leaving 13 bases between them. The CDR3 is 14 amino acids. CDR3 sequence reads: CAWSDLDRVYGYTF. The CDR3 nucleotides read TGTGCCTGGAGTGACCTGGACAGAGTCTATGGCTACACCTTC.

The V call is TRBV7-3, the J call TRBJ2-1; unclear D gene. Trimming removed 1 base at V and 9 bases at J, with 10 bases between. Germline V gene lookup returns CDR1 SGHTA and CDR2 FQGTGA. CDR3 length: 13 amino acids. The CDR3 reads CASSLKVTGEQFF. The DNA for the CDR3 is TGTGCCAGCAGCTTAAAGGTAACGGGTGAGCAGTTCTTC.

The chain employs TRBV19 and TRBJ1-4; 7 bases agree with TRBD1. The germline V gene encodes CDR1 LNHDA and CDR2 SQIVND (reference sequence). V was pared by 10 bases and J by 0 bases, with 11 bases of the junction left unmatched. The CDR3 extends over 16 amino acids. The CDR3 DNA is TGTGCCACCATGGGGAGGCAGGGGGCAACTAATGAAAAACTGTTTTTT. This encodes CATMGRQGATNEKLFF.

The gene calls are TRBV11-2 and TRBJ2-1; 8 bases are a match to TRBD1. The trim removed 4 bases at V and 3 bases at J, leaving 8 bases unmatched. The germline CDR1 and CDR2 sequences are SGHAT and FQNNGV. This CDR3 region has 16 residues. CDR3 nucleotide sequence: TGTGCCAGCAGCTCGTACAGGGGGGACCTCTACAATGAGCAGTTCTTC. This sequence encodes CASSSYRGDLYNEQFF.

The rearrangement joins TRBV5-1 to TRBJ1-1; no clear D. V lost 3 bases, J lost 2 bases, and 11 bases lay in between. Germline CDR1 and CDR2: SGHRS and YFSETQ. The CDR3 length is 14 residues. In nucleotides, the CDR3 is TGCGCCAGCAGCTCATACGGACCTAACACTGAAGCTTTCTTT. It codes for CASSSYGPNTEAFF. The whole variable domain, filled in from reference TRBV5-1 and TRBJ1-1, reads KAGVTQTPRYLIKTRGQQVTLSCSPISGHRSVSWYQQTPGQGLQFLFEYFSETQRNKGNFPGRFSGRQFSNSRSEMNVSTLELGDSALYLCASSSYGPNTEAFFGQGTRLTVV.

This clone was observed a single time. The chain is built from TRBV7-6 and TRBJ2-7, with 9 bases aligning to TRBD2. The germline V gene has CDR1 SGHVS and CDR2 FNYEAQ. The CDR3 extends over 16 amino acids. V lost 2 bases and J lost 3; bases outside the gene matches: 8. The CDR3 loop reads CASSLFETTSGYEQYF. The CDR3 DNA sequence: TGTGCCAGCAGCTTATTTGAGACGACTAGCGGCTACGAGCAGTACTTC. Looking up the rest from reference TRBV7-6 and TRBJ2-7 gives the full variable domain: GAGVSQSPRYKVTKRGQDVALRCDPISGHVSLYWYRQALGQGPEFLTYFNYEAQQDKSGLPNDRFSAERPEGSISTLTIQRTEQRDSAMYRCASSLFETTSGYEQYFGPGTRLTVT.

The V and J genes are TRBV7-3 and TRBJ2-1; 9 bases are shared with TRBD2. The V and J ends lost 3 bases and 9 bases, in that order; junction bases with no gene match: 6. The CDR3 has 14 amino acids. Germline lookup yields CDR1 SGHTA and CDR2 FQGTGA. CDR3 sequence (DNA): TGTGCCAGCAGCTTCCGCGGGAGGGCCGGTGAGCAGTTCTTC. Translation: CASSFRGRAGEQFF.

Here the CDR3 reads CASSYGTRPYNSPLHF. In DNA form, the CDR3 reads TGTGCCAGCAGTTACGGGACACGCCCCTATAATTCACCCCTCCACTTT. The chain is built from TRBV6-5 and TRBJ1-6; D may be TRBD1 (6 bases). From germline, CDR1 is MNHEY and CDR2 SVGAGI. The V gene lost 2 bases and the J gene lost 2 bases, with 10 bases spanning the gap. This CDR3 comprises 16 residues.

The genes are TRBV10-3 and TRBJ2-3; the match to TRBD1 covers 8 bases. Looked up from germline, CDR1 is ENHRY and CDR2 is SYGVKD. This CDR3 has 13 residues. V was clipped by 9 bases and J by 0 bases; unmatched bases: 2. The CDR3 sequence: CAMRTGSTDTQYF. The DNA for the CDR3 is TGTGCCATGAGGACAGGGAGCACAGATACGCAGTATTTT.

This clone was counted between two and nine times. CDR3 sequence: CASSPRGLTDTQYF. CDR3 coding DNA: TGTGCCAGCAGCCCCCGGGGGCTTACAGATACGCAGTATTTT. The chain combines TRBV9 with TRBJ2-3; perhaps D is TRBD1 or TRBD2 (6 bases each). CDR3 length: 14 residues. V lost 4 bases to trimming and J lost 3 bases, with 12 bases between them. CDR1 and CDR2 from the germline V gene are SGDLS and YYNGEE.

The V gene is TRBV19, the J gene TRBJ1-1, with TRBD1 matching over 7 bases. Germline V lookup: CDR1 LNHDA, CDR2 SQIVND (reference sequence). The CDR3 is made up of 11 amino acids. Germline trimming cut 10 bases from V and 11 bases from J; bases unmatched to any gene: 10. The CDR3: CATKGQGGAFF. The CDR3 DNA follows: TGTGCCACCAAAGGCCAGGGGGGGGCTTTCTTT.

This chain links TRBV11-2 with TRBJ2-5; D uncertain. CDR1 and CDR2 (germline): SGHAT, FQNNGV. Trimming shortened V by 5 bases and J by 1 base, and 14 bases separated the two germline ends. The CDR3 sequence is 15 residues long. The CDR3 loop is CASSPTLKLQETQYF. The CDR3 DNA is TGTGCCAGCAGCCCCACATTGAAACTCCAAGAGACCCAGTACTTC. Drawing the rest from reference TRBV11-2 and TRBJ2-5, the complete variable domain is EAGVAQSPRYKIIEKRQSVAFWCNPISGHATLYWYQQILGQGPKLLIQFQNNGVVDDSQLPKDRFSAERLKGVDSTLKIQPAKLEDSAVYLCASSPTLKLQETQYFGPGTRLLVL.